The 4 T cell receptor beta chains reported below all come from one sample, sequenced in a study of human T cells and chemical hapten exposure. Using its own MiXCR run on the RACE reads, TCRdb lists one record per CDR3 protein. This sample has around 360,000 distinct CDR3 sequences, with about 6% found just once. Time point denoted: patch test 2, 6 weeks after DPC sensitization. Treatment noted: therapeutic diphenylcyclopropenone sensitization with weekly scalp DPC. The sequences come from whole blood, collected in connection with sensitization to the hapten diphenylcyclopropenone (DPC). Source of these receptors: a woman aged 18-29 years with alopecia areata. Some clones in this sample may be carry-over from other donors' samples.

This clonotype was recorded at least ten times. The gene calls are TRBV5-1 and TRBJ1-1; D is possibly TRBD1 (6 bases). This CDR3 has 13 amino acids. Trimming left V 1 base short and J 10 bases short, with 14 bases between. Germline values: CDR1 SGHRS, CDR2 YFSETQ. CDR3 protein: CASSLRPGEIAFF. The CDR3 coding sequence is TGCGCCAGCAGCTTGCGGCCAGGGGAAATAGCTTTCTTT.

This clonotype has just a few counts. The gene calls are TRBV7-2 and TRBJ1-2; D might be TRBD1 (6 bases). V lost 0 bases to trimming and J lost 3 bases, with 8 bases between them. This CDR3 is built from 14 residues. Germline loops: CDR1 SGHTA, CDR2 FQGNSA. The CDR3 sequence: CASSLAQGYYGYTF. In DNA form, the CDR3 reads TGTGCCAGCAGCTTAGCCCAGGGGTACTATGGCTACACCTTC. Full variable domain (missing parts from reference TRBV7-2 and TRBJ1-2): GAGVSQSPSNKVTEKGKDVELRCDPISGHTALYWYRQSLGQGLEFLIYFQGNSAPDKSGLPSDRFSAERTGGSVSTLTIQRTQQEDSAVYLCASSLAQGYYGYTFGSGTRLTVV.

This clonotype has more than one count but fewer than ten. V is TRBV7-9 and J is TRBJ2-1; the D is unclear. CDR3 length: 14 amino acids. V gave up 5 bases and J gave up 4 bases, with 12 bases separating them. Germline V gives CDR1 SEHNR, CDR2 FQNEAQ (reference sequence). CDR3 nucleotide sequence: TGTGCCAGCAGCCCCAGGACCAATTACAATGAGCAGTTCTTC. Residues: CASSPRTNYNEQFF.

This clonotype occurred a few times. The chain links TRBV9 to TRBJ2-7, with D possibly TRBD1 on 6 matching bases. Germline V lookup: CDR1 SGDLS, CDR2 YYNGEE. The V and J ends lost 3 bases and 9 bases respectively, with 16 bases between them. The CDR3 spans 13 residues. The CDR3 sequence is CASSGSQGLGQYF. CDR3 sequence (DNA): TGTGCCAGCAGCGGGTCACAGGGCCTGGGGCAGTACTTC. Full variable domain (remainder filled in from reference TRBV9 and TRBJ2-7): DSGVTQTPKHLITATGQRVTLRCSPRSGDLSVYWYQQSLDQGLQFLIQYYNGEERAKGNILERFSAQQFPDLHSELNLSSLELGDSALYFCASSGSQGLGQYFGPGTRLTVT.